This T cell receptor (beta chain) was identified during a study of blood T cell repertoires in COVID-19. Authors' analysis steps: Quantification of nucleated cells was approximated via reference gene primer amplification. TCRdb's copy holds only in-frame clones and misses some; the assay was immunoSEQ multiplex PCR. The DNA gave D and trimming, while V, J and clone size come from that table. The sample consists of around 50,000 clones, more than 75% of them appearing once. This TCR derives from a man in his 60s with active or convalescent COVID-19. Source material: peripheral blood.

CDR3 in amino acids: CASSYRFGLRNTEAFF. The CDR3 bases are TGTGCCAGCAGCTACCGCTTTGGGCTAAGGAACACTGAAGCTTTCTTT. This sequence joins TRBV28 and TRBJ1-1; the D is unclear. The CDR3 totals 16 residues. V was clipped by 6 bases and J by 1 base, with 18 bases between them. Germline CDR1 is MDHEN and CDR2 is SYDVKM.